Each of the 26 T cell receptor beta chains below was sequenced from the same sample in a study of molecular identifiers for immune sequencing clone quantification. A single record per CDR3 protein comes from TCRdb applying MiXCR to the PCR reads. In the table there are approximately 550,000 distinct CDR3 sequences, around 23% of which are singletons. The sample taken for sequencing was naive CD8+ T cells from blood, with Jurkat cell RNA spiked in. Subset reported: FACS-sorted CD8+CD4-CCR7+CD45RA+ naive T cells. These TCRs come from a human donor in good health. Some libraries in this study had Jurkat cell RNA spiked in.

Concerning this clonotype: A read error may account for a junction end that differs from germline. The genes are TRBV3-1 and TRBJ1-3, with a weak D call TRBD1 (5 bases). From germline, CDR1 is LGHDT and CDR2 YNNKEL (reference sequence). CDR3 length: 16 residues. The CDR3 DNA reads TGTGCCAGCAGCCCCCCCTTGGGGGGTAGTGGAACCACCATATATTTT. Translated: CASSPPLGGSGTTIYF. Together with reference TRBV3-1 and TRBJ1-3, the CDR3 gives the full variable domain: DTAVSQTPKYLVTQMGNDKSIKCEQNLGHDTMYWYKQDSKKFLKIMFSYNNKELIINETVPNRFSPKSPDKAHLNLHINSLELGDSAVYFCASSPPLGGSGTTIYFGEGSWLTVV.

The V gene is TRBV27, the J gene TRBJ2-1; 12 positions match TRBD2. Looked up from germline, CDR1 is MNHEY and CDR2 is SMNVEV (reference sequence). This CDR3 spans 17 amino acids. The junction had 12 bases not matched to a gene; V was cut back by 6 bases and J by 6 bases. The chain's CDR3 is CASSLLTSGGPSNEQFF. The CDR3 coding sequence is TGTGCCAGCAGCCTCTTGACTAGCGGGGGCCCGTCCAATGAGCAGTTCTTC.

CDR3 sequence: CASSQDPVADTQYF. The CDR3 DNA is TGTGCCAGCAGCCAAGATCCGGTGGCAGATACGCAGTATTTT. The rearrangement links TRBV3-1 to TRBJ2-3; D ambiguous. The germline V gene has CDR1 LGHDT and CDR2 YNNKEL (reference sequence). Trimming removed 0 bases from V and 4 bases from J, with 8 bases in between. The CDR3 runs to 14 residues.

This clonotype was counted many times. The chain combines TRBV20-1 with TRBJ2-7, with D possibly TRBD1 on 5 matching bases. From germline, CDR1 is DFQATT and CDR2 SNEGSKA (reference sequence). This CDR3 has 13 residues. Between the trimmed V and J ends, which lost 1 base and 2 bases, there was a span of 9 bases. The chain's CDR3 is CSARVQGTYEQYF. CDR3 nucleotides: TGCAGTGCTAGAGTGCAGGGTACCTACGAGCAGTACTTC.

The V gene is TRBV4-3, the J gene TRBJ2-1; TRBD1 might be the D (6 bases). CDR3 length equals 16 residues. Looked up from germline, CDR1 is LGHNA and CDR2 is YSLEER. Trimming took 0 bases from V and 2 from J, leaving 11 bases between them. The CDR3 coding sequence is TGCGCCAGCAGCCAAGATAGCAGGACAGCCTACAATGAGCAGTTCTTC. It is translated as CASSQDSRTAYNEQFF.

This rearrangement joins TRBV28 to TRBJ2-7; a weak D match, TRBD2 (6 bases). V lost 5 bases and J 3 bases, leaving 17 bases between the germline ends. CDR1 is MDHEN and CDR2 is SYDVKM in the germline V gene. This CDR3 spans 15 amino acids. The CDR3 region has the DNA TGTGCCAGCAGTCTCCGCGGGACGAAAGACTACGAGCAGTACTTC. Protein product: CASSLRGTKDYEQYF.

This clonotype appeared many times. This chain's CDR3 is CSVEWASRSSTDTQYF. The CDR3 coding sequence is TGCAGCGTTGAATGGGCTAGTAGATCTAGCACAGATACGCAGTATTTT. The rearrangement uses TRBV29-1 and TRBJ2-3; no reliable D call. The CDR3 consists of 16 residues. V lost 2 bases and J lost 0, with 15 bases in between. The germline CDR1 and CDR2 sequences are SQVTM and ANQGSEA.

This clonotype appeared many times. This sequence joins TRBV6-5 and TRBJ2-3, with TRBD1 identical over 11 bases. The CDR3 runs to 17 residues. The V gene end was trimmed by 1 base and the J gene end by 0 bases; junction bases not matched to a gene: 3. The germline V gene encodes CDR1 MNHEY and CDR2 SVGAGI. CDR3 coding DNA: TGTGCCAGCAGTTACTGGGGACAGGGGGAGAGCACAGATACGCAGTATTTT. This gives the protein CASSYWGQGESTDTQYF.

This chain connects TRBV9 to TRBJ2-7; the match to TRBD2 covers 7 bases. This CDR3 comprises 15 residues. CDR1 is SGDLS, CDR2 YYNGEE, per germline. The V and J ends lost 3 bases and 0 bases, in that order; junction bases with no gene match: 6. CDR3 residues: CASSAGTTASYEQYF. In DNA form, the CDR3 reads TGTGCCAGCAGCGCCGGGACTACCGCCTCCTACGAGCAGTACTTC.

This clonotype was observed at least ten times. V and J are TRBV6-6 and TRBJ2-5; 9 bases align to TRBD2. Germline CDR1 is MNHNY and CDR2 is SVGAGI (reference sequence). Trimming at V came to 3 bases and at J to 3 bases, leaving 8 bases not matched to a gene. This CDR3 is 16 amino acids long. CDR3 loop: CASSYPQVAGEETQYF. The CDR3, as DNA: TGTGCCAGCAGTTATCCTCAGGTAGCGGGAGAAGAGACCCAGTACTTC.

V gene TRBV4-3 combines with J gene TRBJ2-1; 8 bases line up with TRBD2. V gave up 0 bases and J gave up 11 bases; unmatched junction bases: 9. Germline CDR1 reads LGHNA; CDR2 reads YSLEER. The CDR3 has 15 residues. CDR3 nucleotides: TGCGCCAGCAGCCAAGAAGAGAGCCTAGCGGGTAAGCAGTTCTTC. Protein product: CASSQEESLAGKQFF.

This chain connects TRBV2 to TRBJ2-7, with D possibly matching TRBD1 (6 bases). Germline CDR1 SNHLY, CDR2 FYNNEI. The CDR3 has 13 residues. The V end was cut by 6 bases, the J end by 4 bases, with 13 bases between. The CDR3 coding sequence is TGTGCCAGCAGCACCTCGCAGGGGTACGAGCAGTACTTC. This gives the protein CASSTSQGYEQYF. The full variable domain, in which reference TRBV2 and TRBJ2-7 provide the parts outside the CDR3, is EPEVTQTPSHQVTQMGQEVILRCVPISNHLYFYWYRQILGQKVEFLVSFYNNEISEKSEIFDDQFSVERPDGSNFTLKIRSTKLEDSAMYFCASSTSQGYEQYFGPGTRLTVT.

This clonotype was seen only a few times. The chain employs TRBV6-5 and TRBJ2-7; D remains unclear. Germline-derived CDR1 and CDR2 are MNHEY and SVGAGI. The ends were cut back, 0 bases at V and 2 bases at J, with 17 bases in the middle. The CDR3 is 17 amino acids. The CDR3 nucleotides read TGTGCCAGCAGTTACTCGATAGGGCCCCAACCACCCTACGAGCAGTACTTC. It specifies CASSYSIGPQPPYEQYF.

There are many counts of this clonotype. V and J are TRBV6-1 and TRBJ2-7; no clear D gene. The germline V gene has CDR1 MNHNS and CDR2 SASEGT. Trimming removed 7 bases from V and 7 bases from J, with 26 bases in between. This CDR3 spans 16 amino acids. As DNA, the CDR3 is TGTGCCAGCAACGAAAAAGAGATGGGTATCCGTTGGGAGCAGTACTTC. Protein sequence: CASNEKEMGIRWEQYF.

This chain joins TRBV4-3 and TRBJ1-6; 9 nucleotides line up with TRBD1. The CDR3 contains 21 residues. CDR1 is LGHNA and CDR2 is YSLEER in the germline V gene. Trimming cost V 2 bases and J 2 bases; bases outside gene matches: 16. CDR3 sequence reads: CASSQKLSGTGFSAYNSPLHF. DNA for the CDR3: TGCGCCAGCAGCCAAAAATTATCCGGGACAGGGTTTTCGGCCTATAATTCACCCCTCCACTTT.

Points on this clonotype: Its ends do not fully match the called genes, so a read error is possible. The chain recombines TRBV20-1 with TRBJ1-5; 11 nucleotides align to TRBD1. The CDR3 loop spans 17 amino acids. CDR1 and CDR2 (germline): DFQATT, SNEGSKA (reference sequence). Written as DNA, the CDR3 is TGCAGTGCTAGAGGGGACAGGGGGGTGGTGGGCAATCAGCCCCGGCATTTT. Encoded protein: CSARGDRGVVGNQPRHF.

The V call is TRBV12-3 or TRBV12-4, the J call TRBJ2-2; D perhaps matches TRBD2 (6 bases). The V gene lost 6 bases and the J gene lost 7 bases, with 12 bases spanning the gap. The CDR3 has 13 amino acids. CDR3 protein: CASRGGEDGELFF. CDR3 nucleotides: TGTGCCAGCAGAGGCGGGGAGGACGGGGAGCTGTTTTTT.

This clonotype was counted between two and nine times. This CDR3 is missing its conserved last phenylalanine or tryptophan, likely due to a read error. The chain links TRBV6-6 to TRBJ2-3; TRBD2 aligns across 12 bases. Per the germline V gene, CDR1 is MNHNY and CDR2 is SVGAGI (reference sequence). CDR3 length: 20 amino acids. V gave up 1 base and J gave up 0 bases; unmatched junction bases: 11. This CDR3 reads CASSYLASGGDQPSTDTQYL. The CDR3 DNA sequence: TGTGCCAGCAGTTACTTGGCTAGCGGGGGGGACCAACCTAGCACAGATACGCAGTATCTT.

Worth noting for this clonotype: A read error is possible here, since a much larger clone lies one base away. The rearrangement links TRBV5-5 to TRBJ2-7; D ambiguous. The length of the CDR3 is 15 residues. Trimming left V 0 bases short and J 9 bases short, with 19 bases between. Germline CDR1 reads SGHKS; CDR2 reads YYEKEE (reference sequence). The chain's CDR3 is CASSLGHPPSDGQYF. CDR3 sequence (DNA): TGTGCCAGCAGCTTGGGACACCCGCCGTCAGACGGGCAGTACTTC.

The chain combines TRBV28 with TRBJ2-1; 12 nucleotides line up with TRBD2. The germline V gene encodes CDR1 MDHEN and CDR2 SYDVKM. V dropped 2 bases and J dropped 11; count of bases not matched to a gene: 7. CDR3 length: 15 amino acids. CDR3 region: CASSLLAGGHDKQFF. The CDR3 DNA sequence: TGTGCCAGCAGTTTACTAGCGGGAGGGCACGATAAGCAGTTCTTC. The variable domain in full, completed from reference TRBV28 and TRBJ2-1, reads DVKVTQSSRYLVKRTGEKVFLECVQDMDHENMFWYRQDPGLGLRLIYFSYDVKMKEKGDIPEGYSVSREKKERFSLILESASTNQTSMYLCASSLLAGGHDKQFFGPGTRLTVL.

The gene calls are TRBV20-1 and TRBJ2-3, with TRBD1 matching 7 bases. Germline loops: CDR1 DFQATT, CDR2 SNEGSKA (reference sequence). J lost 4 bases, V lost 2 bases, and 9 bases had no gene match. The CDR3 has 15 amino acids. CDR3 amino acids: CSARPGTVNADTQYF. The CDR3 DNA reads TGCAGTGCTAGACCCGGGACAGTAAACGCAGATACGCAGTATTTT.

By its share, this clonotype is medium-sized (0.01 to 0.1%). The rearrangement links TRBV12-3 or TRBV12-4 to TRBJ2-3; D gene ambiguous. The V end was cut by 6 bases, the J end by 2 bases, with 3 bases between. The CDR3 totals 11 residues. DNA for the CDR3: TGTGCCAGCAGCTTCACAGATACGCAGTATTTT. It specifies CASSFTDTQYF.

This clonotype was picked up many times. The chain recombines TRBV7-2 with TRBJ1-5, with D unclear. CDR1 and CDR2 (germline): SGHTA, FQGNSA. The CDR3 has 14 amino acids. V was trimmed by 1 base and J by 4 bases, leaving 8 bases between them. The chain's CDR3 is CASSLEDPNQPQHF. CDR3 coding DNA: TGTGCCAGCAGCTTAGAAGACCCGAATCAGCCCCAGCATTTT.

Turning to this clonotype: A much larger clone is a single base away; this may be a read error. The chain combines TRBV7-9 with TRBJ2-2; D is ambiguous. With 5 bases removed from V and 0 bases from J, the gap between germline ends came to 13 bases. CDR3 size: 16 residues. Germline loops: CDR1 SEHNR, CDR2 FQNEAQ (reference sequence). The CDR3 spells CASSTTETPNTGELFF. CDR3 in DNA: TGTGCCAGCAGCACTACCGAGACGCCGAACACCGGGGAGCTGTTTTTT. Full variable domain (remainder filled in from reference TRBV7-9 and TRBJ2-2): DTGVSQNPRHKITKRGQNVTFRCDPISEHNRLYWYRQTLGQGPEFLTYFQNEAQLEKSRLLSDRFSAERPKGSFSTLEIQRTEQGDSAMYLCASSTTETPNTGELFFGEGSRLTVL.

Worth noting for this clonotype: One base away lies a much larger clone, so this may be a sequencing read error. J is TRBJ2-7 and V is TRBV20-1; no clear D. Looked up from germline, CDR1 is DFQATT and CDR2 is SNEGSKA (reference sequence). The CDR3 consists of 10 residues. CDR3: CCAKLYEQYF. CDR3 DNA: TGCTGTGCTAAACTCTACGAGCAGTACTTC.

This clonotype was seen at least ten times. J is TRBJ2-2 and V is TRBV4-2; D not certain. Germline V lookup: CDR1 LGHNA, CDR2 YNFKEQ. Trimming cost V 2 bases and J 6 bases, with 4 bases left between them. The CDR3 length is 12 residues. The CDR3 nucleotides read TGTGCCAGCAGCCAACGGGCCGGGGAGCTGTTTTTT. This sequence encodes CASSQRAGELFF.